A selection of T cell receptor beta chains follows, all from one sample in a study of cytomegalovirus exposure and HLA in healthy donors. Assay used: immunoSEQ multiplex PCR; TCRdb lists only in-frame clones, some missing. The sample lists about 67,000 clones; 65% to 70% were seen once. Sequencing was done on a sample of PBMCs. These receptors were obtained from a woman in her 30s in good health and CMV-seronegative. Each CDR3 is given with its conserved first and last residue. Fields, in order: CDR3 DNA, CDR3 protein, clone size, D gene, J gene, V gene. A D gene is named only where the DNA matches it firmly. Size is stated for part of the rows, as once, few or many counts, or as a class when the clone is expanded.

DNA: TGTGCCAGCAGCTCCGGACTAGCGGGGAATTACCGGGATACGCAGTATTTT
CDR3: CASSSGLAGNYRDTQYF
size: NA
D: TRBD2
J: TRBJ2-3
V: TRBV7-3

DNA: TGTGCCAGTAGCCGGACTAGCGGGGCTTACAATGAGCAGTTCTTC
CDR3: CASSRTSGAYNEQFF
size: NA
D: TRBD2
J: TRBJ2-1
V: TRBV19

DNA: TGTGCCAGCAGCCAATGGGACAGGGGGCTTGGCACTGAAGCTTTCTTT
CDR3: CASSQWDRGLGTEAFF
size: NA
D: TRBD1
J: TRBJ1-1
V: TRBV4-2

DNA: TGCAGCGGTCCAATCGGGTTTGTGTTTCGGGCTAGCGACGAGCAGTACTTC
CDR3: CSGPIGFVFRASDEQYF
size: NA
D: NA
J: TRBJ2-7
V: TRBV29-1

DNA: TGTGCCAGCAGTGACGGGCGGGCCTTTGGGAAACTGTTTTTT
CDR3: CASSDGRAFGKLFF
size: NA
D: NA
J: TRBJ1-4
V: TRBV2

DNA: TGTGCCACACCACTAGTTCCCGAGCAGTTCTTC
CDR3: CATPLVPEQFF
size: NA
D: NA
J: TRBJ2-1
V: TRBV10-3

DNA: TGTGCCTGGAGGCCCTTCGAGGACTATGGCTACACCTTC
CDR3: CAWRPFEDYGYTF
size: NA
D: NA
J: TRBJ1-2
V: TRBV30

DNA: TGTGCCTGGGGACACTCCAACACTGAAGCTTTCTTT
CDR3: CAWGHSNTEAFF
size: NA
D: NA
J: TRBJ1-1
V: TRBV30

DNA: TGTGCCAGCCAGGGGGGCAGGTATGGCTACACCTTC
CDR3: CASQGGRYGYTF
size: NA
D: TRBD1
J: TRBJ1-2
V: TRBV19

DNA: TGTGCCTGGAGTGGGACAGTTAGAAATGAAAAACTGTTTTTT
CDR3: CAWSGTVRNEKLFF
size: few
D: NA
J: TRBJ1-4
V: TRBV30

DNA: TGTGCCAGCAGTTTACGGCATAGCCCCTACGAGCAGTACTTC
CDR3: CASSLRHSPYEQYF
size: NA
D: NA
J: TRBJ2-7
V: TRBV28

DNA: TGTGCCAGCAGCTTGCGGACTAGCGGGGAGACCCAGTACTTC
CDR3: CASSLRTSGETQYF
size: NA
D: TRBD2
J: TRBJ2-5
V: TRBV5-4

DNA: TGTGCCAGCAGCCCCCCATCTTCGGGCGAGCAGTACTTC
CDR3: CASSPPSSGEQYF
size: few
D: NA
J: TRBJ2-7
V: TRBV7-9

DNA: TGCGCCAGCAGCTTGGCCCCGGGCCAAGAGACCCAGTACTTC
CDR3: CASSLAPGQETQYF
size: few
D: NA
J: TRBJ2-5
V: TRBV5-1

DNA: TGTGCCAGCAGTTATACCCCGGGCAATGAGCAGTTCTTC
CDR3: CASSYTPGNEQFF
size: NA
D: NA
J: TRBJ2-1
V: TRBV6-5

DNA: TGCGCCAGCAGCCAAGCCGGGACTAGCCCCCTATTGGAAGAGACCCAGTACTTC
CDR3: CASSQAGTSPLLEETQYF
size: NA
D: TRBD2
J: TRBJ2-5
V: TRBV4-1

DNA: TGCGCCAGCAGTTGGAGGGGCACCGGGGAGCTGTTTTTT
CDR3: CASSWRGTGELFF
size: NA
D: NA
J: TRBJ2-2
V: TRBV5-1

DNA: TGTGCCAGCAAGCCCCGGGACGGGAGCTCCTATAATTCACCCCTCCACTTT
CDR3: CASKPRDGSSYNSPLHF
size: NA
D: NA
J: TRBJ1-6
V: TRBV28

DNA: TGTGCCAGCAGCTGGGGACTAGCGGGGGAAACCGGGGAGCTGTTTTTT
CDR3: CASSWGLAGETGELFF
size: few
D: TRBD2
J: TRBJ2-2
V: TRBV5-4

DNA: TGTGCCAGCAGCTTTTCCCAGTCCACTGAAGCTTTCTTT
CDR3: CASSFSQSTEAFF
size: NA
D: NA
J: TRBJ1-1
V: TRBV7-3

DNA: TGTGCCAGCAGCCCCCAGGGGGCGGGGGGGGCCCAAGAGACCCAGTACTTC
CDR3: CASSPQGAGGAQETQYF
size: NA
D: NA
J: TRBJ2-5
V: TRBV7-2

DNA: TGTGCCAGCAGTTTCCCGGGAGGGACCCAGTACTTC
CDR3: CASSFPGGTQYF
size: few
D: TRBD2
J: TRBJ2-5
V: TRBV27

DNA: TGTGCCAGCACGGTGAACACTGAAGCTTTCTTT
CDR3: CASTVNTEAFF
size: NA
D: NA
J: TRBJ1-1
V: TRBV7-2

DNA: TGTGCCAGCAGCTTAGGGACAGGTAGCGACGAGCAGTACTTC
CDR3: CASSLGTGSDEQYF
size: NA
D: TRBD1
J: TRBJ2-7
V: TRBV7-9

DNA: TGTGCCAGCAGCTTAGAAGGTTGGGCCCACTCTGGGGCCAACGTCCTGACTTTC
CDR3: CASSLEGWAHSGANVLTF
size: NA
D: NA
J: TRBJ2-6
V: TRBV7-2

DNA: TGTGCCAGCAGTAGGGGGGGCGTTTCCTACAATGAGCAGTTCTTC
CDR3: CASSRGGVSYNEQFF
size: NA
D: NA
J: TRBJ2-1
V: TRBV9

DNA: TGCAGTGCTAGCGGGGAAGAGACCCAGTACTTC
CDR3: CSASGEETQYF
size: NA
D: NA
J: TRBJ2-5
V: TRBV20-1

DNA: TGTGCCAGCAGCCGAGCGGGGGGGCGGGAGACCCAGTACTTC
CDR3: CASSRAGGRETQYF
size: NA
D: TRBD2
J: TRBJ2-5
V: TRBV6-1

DNA: TGTGCCAGCAGTTTGAGCTACCCGACCGGGGAGCTGTTTTTT
CDR3: CASSLSYPTGELFF
size: few
D: NA
J: TRBJ2-2
V: TRBV6-6

DNA: TGTGCCAGTAGTAACCCCTACAGCCCCGCAACTAATGAAAAACTGTTTTTT
CDR3: CASSNPYSPATNEKLFF
size: NA
D: NA
J: TRBJ1-4
V: TRBV19

DNA: TGTGCCAGTACGGGGGGTAGCGTTAGCACAGATACGCAGTATTTT
CDR3: CASTGGSVSTDTQYF
size: NA
D: TRBD2
J: TRBJ2-3
V: TRBV19

DNA: TGTGCCAGCAGCCTGCGGCCAGATACGCAGTATTTT
CDR3: CASSLRPDTQYF
size: NA
D: NA
J: TRBJ2-3
V: TRBV6-5

DNA: TGTGCCAGCAGCCGGGACTTCCAAGAGACCCAGTACTTC
CDR3: CASSRDFQETQYF
size: NA
D: NA
J: TRBJ2-5
V: TRBV5-4

DNA: TGTGCCAGTAGTATAGGGGGGGGCCTCTCCTACGAGCAGTACTTC
CDR3: CASSIGGGLSYEQYF
size: once
D: NA
J: TRBJ2-7
V: TRBV19

DNA: TGTGCTAGCAGCCCGGGACAGACCTACGAGCAGTACTTC
CDR3: CASSPGQTYEQYF
size: few
D: TRBD1
J: TRBJ2-7
V: TRBV7-6

DNA: TGTGCCAGCAGCCAAGGGGAAGCGGGGGGCGGGTACAATGAGCAGTTCTTC
CDR3: CASSQGEAGGGYNEQFF
size: NA
D: TRBD2
J: TRBJ2-1
V: TRBV4-2

DNA: TGTGCCAGCAGCCAGGCTAGCGGGGGAAACACCGGGGAGCTGTTTTTT
CDR3: CASSQASGGNTGELFF
size: NA
D: TRBD2
J: TRBJ2-2
V: TRBV7-8

DNA: TGCGCCAGCAGCTTCGGGAAGGGGGATTACAATGAGCAGTTCTTC
CDR3: CASSFGKGDYNEQFF
size: NA
D: NA
J: TRBJ2-1
V: TRBV5-1

DNA: TGTGCCAGCAGCTTGTCAGGGGGAAGAAAGGACGAGCAGTACTTC
CDR3: CASSLSGGRKDEQYF
size: NA
D: TRBD1
J: TRBJ2-7
V: TRBV5-6

DNA: TGTGCCAGCAGTTCACAGGGGGTCAAGAACAATCAGCCCCAGCATTTT
CDR3: CASSSQGVKNNQPQHF
size: NA
D: TRBD1
J: TRBJ1-5
V: TRBV28

DNA: TGTGCCAGCAGTAGGACTGTGGGCAGCTATGGCTACACCTTC
CDR3: CASSRTVGSYGYTF
size: NA
D: NA
J: TRBJ1-2
V: TRBV6-6

DNA: TGCGCCAGCAGCTTGGATTCCCCTCCCAATGAAAAACTGTTTTTT
CDR3: CASSLDSPPNEKLFF
size: NA
D: NA
J: TRBJ1-4
V: TRBV5-1

DNA: TGTGCCAGCTTAAGTACAGGGAACAATCAGCCCCAGCATTTT
CDR3: CASLSTGNNQPQHF
size: NA
D: NA
J: TRBJ1-5
V: TRBV6-6

DNA: TGCGCCAGCTCCTCGGCGGGGTCTGGAAACACCATATATTTT
CDR3: CASSSAGSGNTIYF
size: NA
D: NA
J: TRBJ1-3
V: TRBV5-1

DNA: TGTGCCAGCAGCTACCAGGAGGCGGCCTACGAGCAGTACTTC
CDR3: CASSYQEAAYEQYF
size: few
D: NA
J: TRBJ2-7
V: TRBV6-5

DNA: TGCGCCAGCAGCCGGGCCCCGTTCGTATTCTTC
CDR3: CASSRAPFVFF
size: large
D: NA
J: TRBJ2-1
V: TRBV4-1

DNA: TGTGCCAGCTCACCCGTGGAGACAGGGACTGAAGCTTTCTTT
CDR3: CASSPVETGTEAFF
size: NA
D: TRBD1
J: TRBJ1-1
V: TRBV18